The 32 T cell receptor beta chains presented below share a single source sample, sequenced in a study of blood T cell repertoires in COVID-19. Measured with immunoSEQ multiplex PCR; TCRdb has only the in-frame clones, and not every one. The data hold 5,500 to 6,000 clones, with 75% to 90% observed a single time. Sequenced material: peripheral blood. These receptors were taken from a man in his sixties with acute or convalescent COVID-19.

The J gene is TRBJ2-1, the V gene TRBV6-2 or TRBV6-3; 10 bases match TRBD2. V lost 6 bases to trimming and J lost 7 bases; unmatched junction nucleotides: 6. The CDR3 has 14 amino acids. Per the germline V gene, CDR1 is MNHEY and CDR2 is SVGEGT. The CDR3 is CASSHTSGANEQFF. CDR3 in DNA: TGTGCCAGCAGCCACACTAGCGGGGCGAATGAGCAGTTCTTC.

The chain couples TRBV7-9 to TRBJ2-1, with 8 bases identical to TRBD2. The junction had 9 bases not matched to a gene; V was cut back by 4 bases and J by 7 bases. Germline V gene sequence: CDR1 SEHNR, CDR2 FQNEAQ (reference sequence). The CDR3 is made up of 15 amino acids. This CDR3 is CASSSSSGTRNEQFF. CDR3 sequence (DNA): TGTGCCAGCAGCTCCTCTTCCGGGACTAGGAATGAGCAGTTCTTC.

This clone was observed once. The chain is built from TRBV5-1 and TRBJ1-4, with D possibly matching TRBD1 (6 bases). The V gene lost 4 bases and the J gene lost 5 bases, with 18 bases spanning the gap. CDR1 and CDR2 from the germline V gene are SGHRS and YFSETQ. This CDR3 contains 16 residues. The CDR3 sequence: CASSTYRDNGNEKLFF. CDR3 sequence (DNA): TGCGCCAGCAGCACATACCGGGACAATGGGAATGAAAAACTGTTTTTT.

J is TRBJ2-7 and V is TRBV29-1; TRBD2 matches at 7 bases. J gave up 3 bases and V 1 base, and 12 bases lay outside the gene matches. This CDR3 spans 16 amino acids. The germline gives CDR1 SQVTM, CDR2 ANQGSEA. CDR3: CSVEGSGQRGYYEQYF. The CDR3 nucleotides read TGCAGCGTTGAAGGGTCTGGGCAGCGGGGTTACTACGAGCAGTACTTC.

The CDR3 loop is CASTQRILAGGEQYF. The CDR3 DNA is TGTGCCAGCACCCAAAGGATTCTAGCGGGAGGAGAGCAGTACTTC. The chain links TRBV6-5 to TRBJ2-7; 11 positions match TRBD2. The CDR3 sequence is 15 residues long. V was pared by 7 bases and J by 7 bases, with 12 bases of the junction left unmatched. Germline loops: CDR1 MNHEY, CDR2 SVGAGI.

The V and J genes are TRBV6-5 and TRBJ1-5; D gene uncertain. Trimming removed 5 bases at V and 4 bases at J, with 9 bases between. Germline values: CDR1 MNHEY, CDR2 SVGAGI. The CDR3 contains 13 residues. The CDR3 coding sequence is TGTGCCAGCAGTCCACAGACAAATCAGCCCCAGCATTTT. Residues: CASSPQTNQPQHF.

The chain joins TRBV4-2 to TRBJ1-4; 11 bases line up with TRBD1. V lost 0 bases to trimming and J lost 7 bases; unmatched junction nucleotides: 4. CDR3 length: 16 residues. Germline V lookup: CDR1 LGHNA, CDR2 YNFKEQ. CDR3 sequence reads: CASSQDRGTGGEKLFF. The CDR3 DNA sequence: TGTGCCAGCAGCCAAGATAGGGGGACAGGGGGTGAAAAACTGTTTTTT.

The V and J genes are TRBV19 and TRBJ2-1; D is perhaps TRBD2 (7 bases). With 9 bases removed from V and 5 bases from J, the gap between germline ends came to 17 bases. This CDR3 is 14 amino acids long. Germline-derived CDR1 and CDR2 are LNHDA and SQIVND (reference sequence). CDR3 nucleotide sequence: TGTGCCAGCCAAAGGCGGGGGCCCGACAATGAGCAGTTCTTC. Translated, it gives CASQRRGPDNEQFF.

The chain uses TRBV7-2 and TRBJ2-5; TRBD1 might be the D (6 bases). The germline CDR1 and CDR2 sequences are SGHTA and FQGNSA. V shed 2 bases and J shed 5 bases, with 9 bases lying between them. CDR3 length: 13 amino acids. The CDR3 DNA reads TGTGCCAGCAGCTTACCAGGGGAGGAGACCCAGTACTTC. This translates into CASSLPGEETQYF.

The rearrangement links TRBV6-5 to TRBJ1-3; no definite D call. The CDR3 loop spans 13 amino acids. Germline V gene data show CDR1 as MNHEY and CDR2 as SVGAGI. V lost 6 bases, J lost 1 base, and 7 bases lay in between. CDR3 coding DNA: TGTGCCAGCAGACAACAGTCTGGAAACACCATATATTTT. Translation: CASRQQSGNTIYF.

The chain recombines TRBV18 with TRBJ1-5, with a tentative D call TRBD1 (6 bases). The V end lost 6 bases, the J end lost 4 bases, and 13 bases lay between the germline ends. Germline V CDR1 and CDR2: KGHSH, LQKENI. The CDR3 totals 14 residues. CDR3 amino acids: CASSADRTNQPQHF. As DNA, the CDR3 is TGTGCCAGCTCCGCGGACAGAACTAATCAGCCCCAGCATTTT.

J is TRBJ2-2 and V is TRBV6-5; weak D call: TRBD2 (5 bases). This CDR3 region has 15 residues. With 2 bases removed from V and 0 bases from J, the gap between germline ends came to 7 bases. Germline V CDR1 and CDR2: MNHEY, SVGAGI. CDR3 in amino acids: CASSYRETNTGELFF. The CDR3 region has the DNA TGTGCCAGCAGTTACCGGGAAACGAACACCGGGGAGCTGTTTTTT.

The gene calls are TRBV6-2 or TRBV6-3 and TRBJ1-2; 8 bases fit TRBD1. The CDR3 is 13 residues long. The trim removed 6 bases at V and 7 bases at J, leaving 7 bases unmatched. Germline assignment: CDR1 MNHEY and CDR2 SVGEGT. CDR3 nucleotide sequence: TGTGCCAGCAGCGACGACAGGGGATCTGGCTACACCTTC. Its protein product is CASSDDRGSGYTF.

The CDR3 sequence is CATQSDPGHYNYGYTF. The CDR3 region has the DNA TGTGCCACCCAAAGCGATCCGGGACATTATAACTATGGCTACACCTTC. This sequence joins TRBV24-1 and TRBJ1-2; D possibly corresponds to TRBD1 (6 bases). The CDR3 has 16 amino acids. Trimming took 9 bases from V and 1 from J, leaving 20 bases between them. CDR1 is KGHDR, CDR2 SFDVKD, per germline.

The chain combines TRBV7-2 with TRBJ2-1; D is unclear. The V and J ends lost 3 bases and 7 bases respectively, with 10 bases between them. Germline lookup yields CDR1 SGHTA and CDR2 FQGNSA. The CDR3 length is 13 residues. CDR3 nucleotides: TGTGCCAGCAGCTTGCAGACTGCAAATGAGCAGTTCTTC. Amino acids: CASSLQTANEQFF.

This clone was found once. The chain employs TRBV19 and TRBJ1-3, with D perhaps TRBD1 (5 bases). This CDR3 comprises 13 residues. Germline lookup yields CDR1 LNHDA and CDR2 SQIVND (reference sequence). V gave up 10 bases and J gave up 1 base, with 11 bases separating them. The CDR3 sequence: CATRQFSGNTIYF. The CDR3 DNA sequence: TGTGCCACTCGACAGTTTTCTGGAAACACCATATATTTT.

The chain recombines TRBV27 with TRBJ2-2, with TRBD1 as a possible D gene (6 bases). Germline V gene data show CDR1 as MNHEY and CDR2 as SMNVEV (reference sequence). The length of the CDR3 is 13 residues. The V and J ends lost 6 bases and 6 bases respectively, with 11 bases between them. The CDR3 DNA follows: TGTGCCAGCAGCAGGGGAGATGCCGGGGAGCTGTTTTTT. Amino acids: CASSRGDAGELFF.

The CDR3 sequence is CASSQDPQPYSNQPQHF. Written as DNA, the CDR3 is TGCGCCAGCAGCCAAGACCCACAGCCTTATAGCAATCAGCCCCAGCATTTT. This rearrangement joins TRBV4-3 to TRBJ1-5; D gene uncertain. Germline CDR1 reads LGHNA; CDR2 reads YSLEER. Trimming removed 0 bases from V and 0 bases from J, with 12 bases in between. The CDR3 contains 17 residues.

The chain links TRBV7-6 to TRBJ1-1, with 8 bases fitting TRBD1. V lost 5 bases and J lost 11; bases outside the gene matches: 7. There are 12 residues in the CDR3. Germline V gives CDR1 SGHVS, CDR2 FNYEAQ. The CDR3 nucleotides are TGTGCCAGCAGCCCGACAGGGGTGAACGCTTTCTTT. This gives the protein CASSPTGVNAFF.

This clone turned up a few times. This chain links TRBV30 with TRBJ2-1; 9 nucleotides line up with TRBD2. The CDR3 covers 12 residues. CDR1 is GTSNPN and CDR2 is SVGIG in the germline V gene (reference sequence). After removal of 3 bases from V and 10 bases from J, the junction contained 4 bases not matched to a gene. This CDR3 reads CAWRGLAEEQFF. The CDR3 DNA sequence: TGTGCCTGGAGGGGACTAGCTGAGGAGCAGTTCTTC.

This clone was counted once. The DNA for the CDR3 is TGTGCCAGCAGCGGGACGACAGGGGGGAGAGAAAAACTGTTTTTT. Amino acid sequence: CASSGTTGGREKLFF. The chain recombines TRBV5-4 with TRBJ1-4, with 9 bases that match TRBD1. From germline, CDR1 is SGHNT and CDR2 YYREEE (reference sequence). V was clipped by 4 bases and J by 8 bases; unmatched bases: 9. The CDR3 extends over 15 amino acids.

The chain uses TRBV24-1 and TRBJ1-2; D ambiguous. Germline assignment: CDR1 KGHDR and CDR2 SFDVKD. The V gene lost 6 bases and the J gene lost 2 bases, with 3 bases spanning the gap. This CDR3 has 11 residues. CDR3 amino acids: CATSSNYGYTF. The CDR3 region has the DNA TGTGCCACCAGTTCGAACTATGGCTACACCTTC.

The chain uses TRBV10-1 and TRBJ1-3; D possibly corresponds to TRBD1 (5 bases). With 0 bases removed from V and 4 bases from J, the gap between germline ends came to 10 bases. Per germline, CDR1 WNHNN and CDR2 SYGVQD (reference sequence). The CDR3 loop spans 15 amino acids. The CDR3 loop reads CASSESWGFGNTIYF. The CDR3, as DNA: TGCGCCAGCAGTGAGTCGTGGGGCTTCGGAAACACCATATATTTT.

This chain joins TRBV24-1 and TRBJ1-5; 8 positions match TRBD1. CDR3 length: 16 amino acids. V trimming: 7 bases; J trimming: 1 base; junction bases outside the gene matches: 8. CDR1 and CDR2 (germline): KGHDR, SFDVKD. CDR3 DNA: TGTGCCACCAGCCGGGGGACAGGTTTCAGCAATCAGCCCCAGCATTTT. Residues: CATSRGTGFSNQPQHF.

This clone was seen a handful of times. This chain joins TRBV24-1 and TRBJ2-7; the D gene is possibly TRBD1 (6 bases). CDR3 length equals 18 residues. Deletions cut 3 bases from V and 2 bases from J, with 22 bases between. Germline assignment: CDR1 KGHDR and CDR2 SFDVKD. In DNA, the CDR3 is TGTGCCACCAGTGATCGGCCGCTCCGGGACAAGGGGACCTACGAGCAGTACGTC. Translating it yields CATSDRPLRDKGTYEQYV.

V and J are TRBV19 and TRBJ1-3; D is unclear. The CDR3 consists of 16 residues. V lost 4 bases, J lost 0 bases, and 13 bases lay in between. The germline V gene encodes CDR1 LNHDA and CDR2 SQIVND (reference sequence). The DNA of the CDR3 is TGTGCCAGTAGTAACGGACTTGGGAGCTCTGGAAACACCATATATTTT. This translates into CASSNGLGSSGNTIYF.

J is TRBJ2-5 and V is TRBV29-1; no clear D. Trimming removed 0 bases at V and 3 bases at J, with 8 bases between. The CDR3 has 13 residues. Per the germline V gene, CDR1 is SQVTM and CDR2 is ANQGSEA. CDR3 coding DNA: TGCAGCGTTGAAGATCGTGCGGAAGAGACCCAGTACTTC. Its translation: CSVEDRAEETQYF.

This sequence joins TRBV12-1 and TRBJ2-7; TRBD1, the D gene given by the table, was not confirmed from the DNA. TRBV12-1 is designated a pseudogene. There are 15 residues in the CDR3. CDR3 sequence (DNA): TGTGCCAGCAGCTTACCGGGACAGGGGGCCTACGAGCAGTACGTC. Amino acids: CASSLPGQGAYEQYV.

Concerning this clone: Other DNA sequences in this sample translate to the same CDR3. V gene TRBV3-1 (or the pseudogene TRBV3-2) combines with J gene TRBJ1-1, with D possibly being TRBD1 (6 bases). The CDR3 loop spans 11 amino acids. Germline CDR1 LGHDT, CDR2 YNNKEL (reference sequence). Trimming stripped 9 bases from V and 4 bases from J, with 9 bases between. The CDR3 sequence: CASRGGTEAFF. The DNA of the CDR3 is TGTGCCAGTAGGGGGGGCACTGAAGCTTTCTTT.

This clone was found once. CDR3 sequence reads: CASRAGALSNEQFF. The CDR3 DNA follows: TGTGCCAGCAGAGCGGGAGCGTTGAGCAATGAGCAGTTCTTC. The chain recombines TRBV5-4 with TRBJ2-1; 8 bases are shared with TRBD2. The germline V gene encodes CDR1 SGHNT and CDR2 YYREEE (reference sequence). V dropped 5 bases and J dropped 6; count of bases not matched to a gene: 7. The CDR3 runs to 14 residues. Drawing the rest from reference TRBV5-4 and TRBJ2-1, the complete variable domain is ETGVTQSPTHLIKTRGQQVTLRCSSQSGHNTVSWYQQALGQGPQFIFQYYREEENGRGNFPPRFSGLQFPNYSSELNVNALELDDSALYLCASRAGALSNEQFFGPGTRLTVL.

The V gene is TRBV20-1, the J gene TRBJ2-5, with D maybe TRBD1 (7 bases). V shed 6 bases and J shed 7 bases, with 12 bases lying between them. CDR3 length: 11 amino acids. The V gene's germline CDR1 is DFQATT and CDR2 SNEGSKA (reference sequence). CDR3 protein: CSAMQGGTQYF. In nucleotides, the CDR3 is TGCAGTGCAATGCAGGGGGGGACCCAGTACTTC.

The CDR3 is CASSSVAFIGNQPQHF. CDR3 nucleotide sequence: TGTGCCAGCAGTTCTGTCGCGTTTATCGGCAATCAGCCCCAGCATTTT. The genes are TRBV28 and TRBJ1-5; no clear D gene. There are 16 residues in the CDR3. Germline CDR1 reads MDHEN; CDR2 reads SYDVKM. The ends were cut back, 4 bases at V and 2 bases at J, with 15 bases in the middle.